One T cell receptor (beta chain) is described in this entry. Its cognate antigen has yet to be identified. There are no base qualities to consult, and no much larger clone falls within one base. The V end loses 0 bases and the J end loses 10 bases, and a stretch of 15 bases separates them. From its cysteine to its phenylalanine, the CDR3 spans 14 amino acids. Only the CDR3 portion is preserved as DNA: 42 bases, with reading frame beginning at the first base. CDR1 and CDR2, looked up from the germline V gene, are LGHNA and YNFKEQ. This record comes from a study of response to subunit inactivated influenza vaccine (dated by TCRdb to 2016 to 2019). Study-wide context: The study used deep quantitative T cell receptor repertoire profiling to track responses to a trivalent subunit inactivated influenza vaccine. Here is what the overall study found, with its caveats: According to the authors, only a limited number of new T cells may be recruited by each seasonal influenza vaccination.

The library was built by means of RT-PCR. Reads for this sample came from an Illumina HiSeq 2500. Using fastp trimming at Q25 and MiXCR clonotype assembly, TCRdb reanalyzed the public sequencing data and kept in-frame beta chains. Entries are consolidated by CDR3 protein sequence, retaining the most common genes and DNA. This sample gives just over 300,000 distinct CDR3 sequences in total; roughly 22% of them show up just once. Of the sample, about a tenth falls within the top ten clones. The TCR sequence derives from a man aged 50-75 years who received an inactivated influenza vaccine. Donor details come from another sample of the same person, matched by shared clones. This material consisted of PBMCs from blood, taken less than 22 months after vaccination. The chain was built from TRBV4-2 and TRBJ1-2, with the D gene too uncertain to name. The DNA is TGTGCCAGCAGCCAAGAAAGTGGGCCCTGGGTCTACACCTTC. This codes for CASSQESGPWVYTF.